The present T cell receptor (beta chain) was sequenced within a study of CD8 T cells in ankylosing spondylitis. Findings and limits, study-wide: Reports say disease-linked clones showed up significantly more in matched ankylosing spondylitis synovial fluid.

This clonotype was counted ten times or more. Its antigen is as yet unknown. TCRdb passed the 5' RACE reads through MiXCR, listing each CDR3 protein once. Of approximately 60,000 distinct CDR3 sequences in the sample, over 5% were seen once. The sequence derives from a male donor with ankylosing spondylitis. Sequencing input: synovial fluid, either unsorted or a sorted T cell fraction (not recorded which).

The CDR3 spells CASSWEGNEQYF. As DNA, the CDR3 is TGTGCCAGCAGCTGGGAAGGGAACGAGCAGTACTTC. V gene TRBV5-6 combines with J gene TRBJ2-7; unclear D gene. In germline, CDR1 is SGHDT, CDR2 YYEEEE. This CDR3 region has 12 residues. Trimming stripped 3 bases from V and 5 bases from J, with 9 bases between.